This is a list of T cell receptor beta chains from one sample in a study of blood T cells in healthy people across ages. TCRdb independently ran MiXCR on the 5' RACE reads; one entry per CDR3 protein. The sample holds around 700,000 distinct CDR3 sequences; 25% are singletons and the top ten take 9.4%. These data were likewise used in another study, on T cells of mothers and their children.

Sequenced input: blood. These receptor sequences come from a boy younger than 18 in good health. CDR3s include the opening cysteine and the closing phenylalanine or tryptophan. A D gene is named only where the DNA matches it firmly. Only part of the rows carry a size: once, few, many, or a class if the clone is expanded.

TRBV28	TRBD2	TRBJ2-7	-	CASSLSGRGVSYEQYF	TGTGCCAGCAGTTTATCTGGACGGGGGGTTTCCTACGAGCAGTACTTC
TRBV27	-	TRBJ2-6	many	CASSWSGANVLTF	TGTGCCAGCAGTTGGTCTGGGGCCAACGTCCTGACTTTC
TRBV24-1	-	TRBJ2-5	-	CATRGRDGEDIETQYF	TGTGCCACCAGGGGGCGGGACGGCGAGGATATAGAGACCCAGTACTTC
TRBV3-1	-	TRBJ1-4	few	CAGSQGTATNEKLFF	TGTGCCGGCAGCCAAGGGACGGCAACTAATGAAAAACTGTTTTTT
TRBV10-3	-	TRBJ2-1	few	CAIRELSADSYNEQFF	TGTGCCATCAGGGAACTTAGCGCCGACTCCTACAATGAGCAGTTCTTC
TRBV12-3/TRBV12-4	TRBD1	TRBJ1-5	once	CASRYTGGLGQPHHF	TGTGCCAGCAGGTACACAGGGGGCTTAGGGCAGCCCCATCATTTT
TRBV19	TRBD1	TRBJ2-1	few	CASSINRGPNEQFF	TGTGCCAGTAGTATAAACAGGGGGCCGAATGAGCAGTTCTTC
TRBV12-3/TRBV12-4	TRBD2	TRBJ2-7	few	CASSLSTSGVWVEQYF	TGTGCCAGCAGCCTATCGACTAGCGGAGTTTGGGTCGAGCAGTACTTC
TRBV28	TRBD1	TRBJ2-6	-	CASSPRQGRDSGANVLTF	TGTGCCAGCAGCCCGAGACAGGGTCGGGACTCTGGGGCCAACGTCCTGACTTTC
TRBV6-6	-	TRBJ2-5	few	CASSYLVEGWETQYF	TGTGCCAGCAGTTACTTGGTGGAAGGTTGGGAGACCCAGTACTTC
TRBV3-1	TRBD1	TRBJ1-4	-	CASSREQGVSEKLFF	TGTGCCAGCAGCCGGGAGCAGGGGGTGTCTGAAAAACTGTTTTTT
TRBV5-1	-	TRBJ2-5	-	CASGPLARGGETQYF	TGCGCCAGCGGACCCCTAGCGAGGGGGGGAGAGACCCAGTACTTC
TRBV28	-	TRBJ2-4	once	CASSLRFGAKNIQYF	TGTGCCAGCAGTTTGCGTTTCGGAGCCAAAAACATTCAGTACTTC
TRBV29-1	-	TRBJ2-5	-	CSLPGRYKQYF	TGCAGCCTTCCCGGCAGGTACAAGCAGTACTTC
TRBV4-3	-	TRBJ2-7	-	CASSQMVSSTYEQYF	TGCGCCAGCAGCCAAATGGTCAGTTCTACCTACGAGCAGTACTTC
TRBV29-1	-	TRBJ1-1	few	CSVGARDTEAFF	TGCAGCGTTGGCGCAAGGGACACTGAAGCTTTCTTT
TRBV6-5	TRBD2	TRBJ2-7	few	CASSYSILAPTYEQYF	TGTGCCAGCAGTTACTCGATACTAGCGCCGACCTACGAGCAGTACTTC
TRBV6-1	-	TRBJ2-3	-	CASSEDRVDTQYF	TGTGCCAGCAGTGAAGACAGGGTTGATACGCAGTATTTT
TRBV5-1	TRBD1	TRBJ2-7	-	CASSSGTGGPEQYF	TGCGCCAGCAGCTCCGGGACAGGGGGTCCCGAGCAGTACTTC
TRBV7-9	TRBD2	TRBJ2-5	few	CASRPGGAQEAQYF	TGTGCCAGCAGACCGGGGGGTGCCCAAGAGGCCCAGTACTTC
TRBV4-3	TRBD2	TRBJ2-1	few	CASSRSSGGASPTHYEQFF	TGCGCCAGCAGCCGCAGTAGCGGGGGGGCCTCCCCCACACACTATGAGCAGTTCTTC
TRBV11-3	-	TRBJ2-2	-	CASSGASRTGELFF	TGTGCCAGCAGCGGGGCTAGCCGGACCGGGGAGCTGTTTTTT
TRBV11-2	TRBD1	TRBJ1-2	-	CASSLGGQYNYGYTF	TGTGCCAGCAGCTTAGGGGGACAGTACAACTATGGCTACACCTTC